What follows are 24 T cell receptor beta chains derived from one specimen sequenced in a study of T cell responses to AZD1222 COVID-19 vaccine. TCRdb keeps only in-frame clones here, not all; method: immunoSEQ multiplex PCR. The sample contains roughly 77,000 clones, 88% of which appear only once. The source was peripheral blood, collected on day 0 of MenACWY control vaccination. Every receptor here comes from an adult in good health.

The rearrangement links TRBV28 to TRBJ1-1; 7 bases are a match to TRBD1. In germline, CDR1 is MDHEN, CDR2 SYDVKM. V gave up 2 bases and J gave up 5 bases; unmatched junction bases: 11. This CDR3 is 16 amino acids long. The CDR3 region has the DNA TGTGCCAGCAGTTTACCAGGGGCCAGGGGGTGGACTGAAGCTTTCTTT. Translating gives CASSLPGARGWTEAFF.

This clone is a singleton in its sample. This chain joins TRBV9 and TRBJ2-1, with D possibly being TRBD1 or TRBD2 (7 bases each). Germline CDR1 and CDR2: SGDLS and YYNGEE. The CDR3 contains 14 residues. V lost 1 base, J lost 9 bases, and 14 bases lay in between. The CDR3 is CASSVLPGGGEQFF. As DNA, the CDR3 is TGTGCCAGCAGCGTACTCCCAGGGGGGGGTGAGCAGTTCTTC.

The CDR3 protein is CASSPNRASTDTQYF. The CDR3 nucleotides are TGCGCCAGCAGCCCAAACAGGGCGAGCACAGATACGCAGTATTTT. This sequence joins TRBV4-3 and TRBJ2-3; perhaps TRBD1 as D (6 bases). Germline V gene sequence: CDR1 LGHNA, CDR2 YSLEER. V dropped 4 bases and J dropped 0 bases, with 11 bases sitting between them. The CDR3 runs 15 residues.

The chain combines TRBV5-4 with TRBJ1-1, with D perhaps matching TRBD1 (5 bases). Germline CDR1 SGHNT, CDR2 YYREEE (reference sequence). The CDR3 contains 14 residues. Trimming pared 2 bases from V and 1 base from J, leaving 9 bases between. DNA for the CDR3: TGTGCCAGCAGCTTCGCAGGGAGGAACACTGAAGCTTTCTTT. Amino acids: CASSFAGRNTEAFF.

The chain joins TRBV13 to TRBJ1-3; D ambiguous. This CDR3 comprises 13 residues. Looked up from germline, CDR1 is PRHDT and CDR2 is FYEKMQ (reference sequence). Trimming cost V 3 bases and J 6 bases, with 9 bases left between them. The DNA for the CDR3 is TGTGCCAGCAGCTTCCGACGGGAAAACACCATATATTTT. Encoded protein: CASSFRRENTIYF.

This chain connects TRBV28 to TRBJ1-2, with D possibly TRBD1 on 5 matching bases. CDR1 is MDHEN, CDR2 SYDVKM, per germline. Trimming removed 7 bases at V and 1 base at J, with 13 bases between. The CDR3 length is 14 residues. This CDR3 is CASIRAGDNYGYTF. CDR3 sequence (DNA): TGTGCCAGCATCAGGGCAGGAGATAACTATGGCTACACCTTC.

The chain carries TRBV5-1 and TRBJ2-3; 9 positions match TRBD2. The CDR3 totals 17 residues. Germline V CDR1 and CDR2: SGHRS, YFSETQ. V lost 2 bases to trimming and J lost 1 base; unmatched junction nucleotides: 8. CDR3 amino acids: CASSFRLIAGGTDTQYF. The CDR3 DNA is TGCGCCAGCAGCTTTCGGCTAATAGCGGGGGGCACAGATACGCAGTATTTT.

This sequence joins TRBV30 and TRBJ1-6; D is ambiguous. The CDR3 is 12 amino acids. Trimming cost V 0 bases and J 14 bases, with 11 bases left between them. Germline loops: CDR1 GTSNPN, CDR2 SVGIG (reference sequence). The CDR3, as DNA: TGTGCCTGGAGTGTAACCCCGTTGGCCCTCCACTTT. Translated, it gives CAWSVTPLALHF.

The genes are TRBV7-8 and TRBJ2-7, with D possibly TRBD2 on 5 matching bases. Germline V gene sequence: CDR1 SGHVS, CDR2 FQNEAQ. There are 15 residues in the CDR3. V gave up 4 bases and J gave up 5 bases, with 18 bases separating them. The CDR3 sequence: CASSSTAAARDEQYF. The DNA for the CDR3 is TGTGCCAGCAGCTCGACGGCAGCGGCGCGAGACGAGCAGTACTTC.

This clone appeared a single time. This rearrangement joins TRBV4-3 to TRBJ2-7, with D unresolved. The V gene's germline CDR1 is LGHNA and CDR2 YSLEER. Trimming removed 0 bases at V and 1 base at J, with 10 bases between. The CDR3 is 15 residues long. The CDR3 sequence is CASSQDWAISYEQYF. In DNA, the CDR3 is TGCGCCAGCAGCCAAGATTGGGCCATTTCCTACGAGCAGTACTTC.

The rearrangement uses TRBV9 and TRBJ2-3, with 15 positions matching TRBD2. The CDR3 has 17 amino acids. Trimming at V came to 3 bases and at J to 5 bases, leaving 7 bases not matched to a gene. Germline CDR1 SGDLS, CDR2 YYNGEE. Here the CDR3 DNA reads TGTGCCAGCAGCGGATGGACTAGCGGGGGGGCCGTAGATACGCAGTATTTT. Its protein is CASSGWTSGGAVDTQYF. Full variable domain (rest looked up from reference TRBV9 and TRBJ2-3): DSGVTQTPKHLITATGQRVTLRCSPRSGDLSVYWYQQSLDQGLQFLIQYYNGEERAKGNILERFSAQQFPDLHSELNLSSLELGDSALYFCASSGWTSGGAVDTQYFGPGTRLTVL.

The J gene is TRBJ1-1, the V gene TRBV6-2 or TRBV6-3; D is ambiguous. The germline V gene has CDR1 MNHEY and CDR2 SVGEGT. Trimming pared 4 bases from V and 3 bases from J, leaving 3 bases between. This CDR3 has 11 amino acids. The CDR3 protein is CASSFDTEAFF. CDR3 sequence (DNA): TGTGCCAGCAGTTTTGACACTGAAGCTTTCTTT.

The chain carries TRBV7-6 and TRBJ1-5, with TRBD1 matching over 9 bases. CDR1 is SGHVS and CDR2 is FNYEAQ in the germline V gene. CDR3 length: 15 amino acids. The J segment lost 3 bases and the V segment lost 2 bases, leaving 2 bases of the junction unmatched. CDR3 protein: CASSLTGGNNQPQHF. The CDR3 bases are TGTGCCAGCAGCTTAACAGGGGGCAACAATCAGCCCCAGCATTTT.

V usage is TRBV7-2 and J usage is TRBJ2-3, with D perhaps given as TRBD1 or TRBD2 (6 bases each). The CDR3 length is 15 residues. V was trimmed by 1 base and J by 2 bases, leaving 10 bases between them. Germline CDR1 is SGHTA and CDR2 is FQGNSA. CDR3 sequence (DNA): TGTGCCAGCAGCTTAGGAGGGGGGATCACAGATACGCAGTATTTT. Amino acid sequence: CASSLGGGITDTQYF.

The rearrangement joins TRBV7-2 to TRBJ1-3; 9 positions match TRBD1. CDR3 length: 15 amino acids. Unmatched junction bases numbered 2, after V lost 5 bases and J lost 0 bases. Per germline, CDR1 SGHTA and CDR2 FQGNSA. CDR3 sequence: CASSPTGGSGNTIYF. CDR3 bases: TGTGCCAGCAGCCCGACAGGGGGCTCTGGAAACACCATATATTTT.

This chain uses TRBV27 with TRBJ1-5; 7 nucleotides match TRBD1. Germline V gives CDR1 MNHEY, CDR2 SMNVEV (reference sequence). The trim removed 2 bases at V and 0 bases at J, leaving 4 bases unmatched. The CDR3 has 16 residues. The CDR3 nucleotides read TGTGCCAGCAGTTTAAGAGGGGGCTATAGCAATCAGCCCCAGCATTTT. Its protein product is CASSLRGGYSNQPQHF.

The J gene is TRBJ2-7, the V gene TRBV5-4; 10 bases line up with TRBD1. After removal of 4 bases from V and 0 bases from J, the junction contained 4 bases not matched to a gene. The CDR3 runs 15 residues. CDR1 and CDR2 (germline): SGHNT, YYREEE (reference sequence). CDR3 DNA sequence: TGTGCCAGCAGCAGGACAGGGGGAAACTCCTACGAGCAGTACTTC. Translating gives CASSRTGGNSYEQYF.

This clone was counted a few times. This rearrangement joins TRBV7-9 to TRBJ2-7, with D perhaps matching TRBD1 (5 bases). Germline V lookup: CDR1 SEHNR, CDR2 FQNEAQ (reference sequence). The CDR3 covers 12 residues. The V and J ends lost 8 bases and 2 bases respectively, with 10 bases between them. In DNA, the CDR3 is TGTGCCAGCGCACAGGACACCTACGAGCAGTACTTC. This codes for CASAQDTYEQYF.

The chain joins TRBV29-1 to TRBJ2-7; 7 bases agree with TRBD1. V shed 4 bases and J 4 bases; nucleotides not matched to a gene: 4. This CDR3 contains 12 residues. Germline V gene sequence: CDR1 SQVTM, CDR2 ANQGSEA. Here the CDR3 reads CSVGQGGYEQYF. The CDR3 region has the DNA TGCAGCGTTGGACAGGGTGGTTACGAGCAGTACTTC.

The rearrangement uses TRBV3-1 (or the pseudogene TRBV3-2) and TRBJ1-3; D is perhaps TRBD1 (5 bases). Looked up from germline, CDR1 is LGHDT and CDR2 is YNNKEL (reference sequence). CDR3 length: 17 amino acids. V lost 5 bases and J 4 bases, leaving 21 bases between the germline ends. The CDR3 region has the DNA TGTGCCAGCAGCTCAAGGCAGGGACGCCATGCCGGAAACACCATATATTTT. Its protein is CASSSRQGRHAGNTIYF.

This clone was counted once. The J gene is TRBJ2-7, the V gene TRBV7-2; 8 bases match TRBD2. Trimming cost V 5 bases and J 7 bases; bases outside gene matches: 16. Per the germline V gene, CDR1 is SGHTA and CDR2 is FQGNSA. CDR3 length equals 16 residues. The CDR3 protein is CASSPTIWAGGEEQYF. The CDR3 DNA follows: TGTGCCAGCAGCCCCACCATTTGGGCGGGGGGCGAGGAGCAGTACTTC.

J is TRBJ2-7 and V is TRBV7-2; D might be TRBD1 (6 bases). The CDR3 is 13 residues long. Germline V gene lookup returns CDR1 SGHTA and CDR2 FQGNSA. Trimming shortened V by 6 bases and J by 4 bases, and 13 bases separated the two germline ends. The CDR3 nucleotides read TGTGCCAGCAGGGGGATTACAGGGTACGAGCAGTACTTC. Translation gives CASRGITGYEQYF.

The gene calls are TRBV28 and TRBJ2-7, with D perhaps matching TRBD1 (6 bases). Per germline, CDR1 MDHEN and CDR2 SYDVKM. CDR3 length: 14 amino acids. The V gene lost 5 bases and the J gene lost 0 bases, with 11 bases spanning the gap. CDR3 in amino acids: CASSIYRDSYEQYF. CDR3 sequence (DNA): TGTGCCAGCAGTATCTACAGGGACTCCTACGAGCAGTACTTC.

The chain joins TRBV9 to TRBJ1-1, with D maybe TRBD1 (5 bases). Germline V gives CDR1 SGDLS, CDR2 YYNGEE. The V and J ends lost 3 bases and 6 bases respectively, with 18 bases between them. This CDR3 has 15 amino acids. CDR3 DNA: TGTGCCAGCAGCGAGGTGTCGTTAGGGGCCGCTGAAGCTTTCTTT. This gives the protein CASSEVSLGAAEAFF.